The T cell receptor beta chain under discussion was sequenced for a study of cytomegalovirus exposure and HLA in healthy donors. PCR involved 60 Vbeta and 13 Jbeta primers. TCRdb's table, derived via immunoSEQ multiplex PCR, lists solely in-frame clones and lacks some. The table lists approximately 100,000 clones, about 75% of them singletons. CDR3 length: 13 residues. The V gene's germline CDR1 is SGHTA and CDR2 FQGNSA. V lost 1 base to trimming and J lost 0 bases, with 3 bases between them. In regard to this clone: Its specificity is unknown.

General study findings and limits: The productive fraction for most TCR beta V segments was about 90% or about 30% in an earlier analysis. Most TCR sequences were seen very rarely across donors, but some public TCRs occurred in many. When analyzed later, the rates of TCR association showed variation by HLA locus, with DRB1 the most and HLA-C the fewest. Immune exposure information comprised only CMV serostatus.

This TCR derives from a woman aged 18-30 years in good health and CMV-seropositive. Sequencing input: PBMCs. This sequence joins TRBV7-2 and TRBJ1-2, with D hard to call. CDR3 region: CASSLDTNYGYTF. CDR3 sequence (DNA): TGTGCCAGCAGCTTAGACACTAACTATGGCTACACCTTC. The full variable domain, completed using reference TRBV7-2 and TRBJ1-2, is GAGVSQSPSNKVTEKGKDVELRCDPISGHTALYWYRQSLGQGLEFLIYFQGNSAPDKSGLPSDRFSAERTGGSVSTLTIQRTQQEDSAVYLCASSLDTNYGYTFGSGTRLTVV.